The clone carrying this TCR beta chain appeared once. Its matching antigen is unknown. One junction end does not reproduce the germline sequence, and a read error may be involved. This sample includes further DNA sequences coding for the same CDR3. Here immunoSEQ multiplex PCR was the method, and the copy in TCRdb shows in-frame clones only, minus some. This table has 75,000 to 100,000 clones, around four fifths appearing once. Looked up from germline, CDR1 is SNHLY and CDR2 is FYNNEI. The CDR3 runs 15 residues. The sample originates from a study of graft-versus-host responses after intestinal transplantation. The study's findings and limits: Clonal ratios of graft-versus-host to host-versus-graft in allografts were high for patients exhibiting graft-donor T cell macrochimerism.

The TCR originated in a human donor who received an intestinal transplant. The chain uses TRBV2 and TRBJ1-1; the D gene is possibly TRBD1 (5 bases). The material sequenced was unstimulated CD8+ T cells sorted from spleen or lymph node cells, taken before intestinal transplant. The DNA of the CDR3 is TGTGCCAGTAGTGATCCGGGACCTTGGGACACTGAAGCTTTCTTT. Translation: CASSDPGPWDTEAFF. The entire variable domain, with the rest obtained from reference TRBV2 and TRBJ1-1, is as follows: EPEVTQTPSHQVTQMGQEVILRCVPISNHLYFYWYRQILGQKVEFLVSFYNNEISEKSEIFDDQFSVERPDGSNFTLKIRSTKLEDSAMYFCASSDPGPWDTEAFFGQGTRLTVV.